Presented here are 13 T cell receptor beta chains from one specimen sequenced in a study of OX40 agonist ivuxolimab in advanced cancers. Generated by immunoSEQ multiplex PCR, the TCRdb table keeps only in-frame clones and is missing some. The repertoire has around 51,000 clones, more than 70% of them found once; the top ten carry 3% to 4.5%. Here the sequenced sample was CD4+ or CD8+ T cells sorted from blood, taken in a trial of the OX40 agonist ivuxolimab. The receptor set was obtained from an adult with an advanced solid tumor such as melanoma, head and neck, liver or kidney cancer.

The CDR3 spells CASSLLAYEQFF. DNA of the CDR3: TGTGCCAGCAGCTTACTGGCTTATGAGCAGTTCTTC. The V call is TRBV7-9, the J call TRBJ2-1; D gene ambiguous. This CDR3 has 12 amino acids. Germline CDR1 and CDR2: SEHNR and FQNEAQ (reference sequence). Deletions cut 2 bases from V and 8 bases from J, with 7 bases between.

The chain carries TRBV28 and TRBJ1-5; no clear D gene. This CDR3 is 12 amino acids long. CDR1 and CDR2 from the germline V gene are MDHEN and SYDVKM. Trimming cost V 10 bases and J 7 bases, with 14 bases left between them. The CDR3 protein is CATKLLAQPQHF. CDR3 coding DNA: TGTGCCACCAAGTTGTTGGCACAGCCCCAGCATTTT.

The rearrangement joins TRBV28 to TRBJ1-5; possible D gene TRBD1, 6 bases. CDR3 length: 15 amino acids. V dropped 6 bases and J dropped 1 base, with 13 bases sitting between them. Germline-derived CDR1 and CDR2 are MDHEN and SYDVKM. CDR3 in DNA: TGTGCCAGCAGGAGACAGGCGCTCAGCAATCAGCCCCAGCATTTT. Encoded protein: CASRRQALSNQPQHF.

The genes are TRBV5-1 and TRBJ1-3; D remains unclear. The CDR3 contains 14 residues. Trimming removed 5 bases at V and 9 bases at J, with 18 bases between. Per the germline V gene, CDR1 is SGHRS and CDR2 is YFSETQ. CDR3 protein: CASSRATQRSTIYF. CDR3 sequence (DNA): TGCGCCAGCAGTCGGGCGACACAGCGTAGCACCATATATTTT.

The chain carries TRBV28 and TRBJ2-1, with 7 nucleotides matching TRBD2. CDR1 and CDR2 (germline): MDHEN, SYDVKM. This CDR3 region has 16 residues. With 7 bases clipped from V and 2 bases from J, the junction kept 11 bases outside the gene matches. The CDR3 spells CASTPLAALPYNEQFF. In nucleotides, the CDR3 is TGTGCCAGCACCCCCCTAGCGGCACTTCCCTACAATGAGCAGTTCTTC.

CDR3 region: CASSFGGAHQPQHF. The DNA of the CDR3 is TGTGCCAGCAGCTTCGGGGGGGCGCATCAGCCCCAGCATTTT. The rearrangement joins TRBV7-9 to TRBJ1-5; D might be TRBD1 (6 bases). Germline CDR1 and CDR2: SEHNR and FQNEAQ (reference sequence). V was shortened by 3 bases and J by 5 bases, with 11 bases between the two germline ends. CDR3 length: 14 amino acids.

About this clone itself: Here the CDR3 omits its conserved ending phenylalanine or tryptophan, so a read error is the likely source. The limits of the CDR3 on the DNA are not certain, so only TCRdb's listed CDR3 is given. This rearrangement joins TRBV5-8 to TRBJ1-1. CDR1 is SGHTS and CDR2 is YDEGEE in the germline V gene. From its first to its last residue, the CDR3 has 8 amino acids. The CDR3 spells CASSPFVV.

The V and J genes are TRBV7-2 and TRBJ2-1; either TRBD1 or TRBD2 may fit D (6 bases each). V shed 1 base and J shed 8 bases, with 15 bases lying between them. Germline V gives CDR1 SGHTA, CDR2 FQGNSA. The CDR3 covers 15 residues. The CDR3 DNA is TGTGCCAGCAGCTTAGTGGGGGGCCGGATCGATGAGCAGTTCTTC. It yields the protein CASSLVGGRIDEQFF. The full variable domain, rest sourced from reference TRBV7-2 and TRBJ2-1, is GAGVSQSPSNKVTEKGKDVELRCDPISGHTALYWYRQSLGQGLEFLIYFQGNSAPDKSGLPSDRFSAERTGGSVSTLTIQRTQQEDSAVYLCASSLVGGRIDEQFFGPGTRLTVL.

The rearrangement joins TRBV4-2 to TRBJ1-2; the match to TRBD1 covers 12 bases. The junction had 5 bases not matched to a gene; V was cut back by 2 bases and J by 4 bases. Germline V CDR1 and CDR2: LGHNA, YNFKEQ. This CDR3 has 16 amino acids. The CDR3 here is CASSQSGTGGFYGYTF. In DNA, the CDR3 is TGTGCCAGCAGCCAAAGCGGGACAGGGGGCTTCTATGGCTACACCTTC.

The chain employs TRBV7-9 and TRBJ2-5; 8 bases agree with TRBD1. The trim removed 1 base at V and 5 bases at J, leaving 15 bases unmatched. This CDR3 spans 18 amino acids. Germline V gene data show CDR1 as SEHNR and CDR2 as FQNEAQ (reference sequence). The CDR3 reads CASSLGSGTGFGRETQYF. In DNA form, the CDR3 reads TGTGCCAGCAGCTTAGGGTCCGGGACAGGTTTTGGACGGGAGACCCAGTACTTC.

The sample holds one count of this clone. The genes are TRBV2 and TRBJ1-2; 7 bases are shared with TRBD1. The germline V gene encodes CDR1 SNHLY and CDR2 FYNNEI. This CDR3 region has 12 residues. J gave up 7 bases and V 6 bases, and 5 bases lay outside the gene matches. The CDR3 nucleotides are TGTGCCAGCAGGGAGAGGGGGCTTGGCTACACCTTC. This encodes CASRERGLGYTF.

This sequence joins TRBV29-1 and TRBJ2-7; D might be TRBD2 (5 bases). Trimming cost V 4 bases and J 3 bases, with 7 bases left between them. Germline-derived CDR1 and CDR2 are SQVTM and ANQGSEA. CDR3 length: 11 residues. The CDR3 region has the DNA TGCAGCGTTGGAGAGGGCTACGAGCAGTACTTC. Translation: CSVGEGYEQYF.

The V call is TRBV11-2, the J call TRBJ1-6; 7 bases map to TRBD1. CDR1 SGHAT and CDR2 FQNNGV come from the germline V gene. The CDR3 sequence is 15 residues long. V lost 1 base, J lost 7 bases, and 4 bases stayed unmatched. In DNA, the CDR3 is TGTGCCAGCAGCTTAGGCTGGGACAGCAATTCACCCCTCCACTTT. Residues: CASSLGWDSNSPLHF.